This T cell receptor beta chain was profiled in a study of early T cells in non-severe SARS-CoV-2 infection. TCRdb re-derived calls from the 5' RACE reads in MiXCR, one entry per CDR3 protein. The table lists 75,000 to 90,000 distinct CDR3 sequences, about 9.4% of them singletons. This clonotype occurred many times. The J segment lost 8 bases and the V segment lost 7 bases, leaving 11 bases of the junction unmatched. The CDR3 is made up of 16 amino acids. Germline loops: CDR1 LNHDA, CDR2 SQIVND (reference sequence). V usage is TRBV19 and J usage is TRBJ2-1; 13 bases align to TRBD2. This TCR came from an adult who was a healthcare worker with PCR-confirmed SARS-CoV-2 infection or an uninfected control (not recorded which). This material consisted of whole blood, taken at baseline. CDR3 DNA: TGTGCCAGTATGCCCCTGGGACTAGCGGGAACTTATGAGCAGTTCTTC. Its protein is CASMPLGLAGTYEQFF.